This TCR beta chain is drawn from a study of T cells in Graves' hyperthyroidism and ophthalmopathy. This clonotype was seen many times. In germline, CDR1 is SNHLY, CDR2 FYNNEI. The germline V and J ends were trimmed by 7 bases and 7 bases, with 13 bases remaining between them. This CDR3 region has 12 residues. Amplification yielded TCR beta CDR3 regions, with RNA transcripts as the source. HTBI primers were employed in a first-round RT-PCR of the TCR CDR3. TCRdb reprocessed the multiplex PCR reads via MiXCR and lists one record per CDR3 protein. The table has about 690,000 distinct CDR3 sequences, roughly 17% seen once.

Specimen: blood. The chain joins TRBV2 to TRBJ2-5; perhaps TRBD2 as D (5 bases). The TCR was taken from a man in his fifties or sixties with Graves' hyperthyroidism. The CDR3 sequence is CASTGEIRTQYF. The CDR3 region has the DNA TGTGCCAGCACTGGGGAGATCCGGACCCAGTACTTC.